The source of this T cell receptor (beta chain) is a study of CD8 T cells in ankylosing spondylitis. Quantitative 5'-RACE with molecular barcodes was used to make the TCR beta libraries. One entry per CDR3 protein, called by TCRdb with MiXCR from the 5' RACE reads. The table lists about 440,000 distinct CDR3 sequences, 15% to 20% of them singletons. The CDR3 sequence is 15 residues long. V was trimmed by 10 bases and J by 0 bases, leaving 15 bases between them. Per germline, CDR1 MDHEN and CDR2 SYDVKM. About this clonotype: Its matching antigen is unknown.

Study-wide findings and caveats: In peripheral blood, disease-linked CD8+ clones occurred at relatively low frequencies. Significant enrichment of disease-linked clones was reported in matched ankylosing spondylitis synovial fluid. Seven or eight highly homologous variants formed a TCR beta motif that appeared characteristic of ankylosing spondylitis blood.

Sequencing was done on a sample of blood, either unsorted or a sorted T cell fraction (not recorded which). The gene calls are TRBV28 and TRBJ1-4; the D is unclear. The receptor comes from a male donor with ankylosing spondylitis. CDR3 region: CATARELATNEKLFF. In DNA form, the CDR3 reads TGTGCCACAGCTAGAGAACTTGCAACTAATGAAAAACTGTTTTTT.